The rows below give T cell receptor beta chains drawn from one sample of a study of response to subunit inactivated influenza vaccine. TCRdb re-analysed the RT-PCR reads in MiXCR, keeping a single row per CDR3 protein. The sample contains about half a million distinct CDR3 sequences, roughly 9.8% of which appear only once. The source material was PBMCs from blood, sampled more than 35 days after vaccination. These receptors were taken from a man aged 50 or older who received an inactivated influenza vaccine. CDR3s include the opening cysteine and the closing phenylalanine or tryptophan. The order of the fields is J gene, V gene, clone size, CDR3 protein. Where a row states a size, it is once, few, many or the class of an expanded clone; other rows omit it.

TRBJ1-2	TRBV12-3/TRBV12-4	many	CASSFTGVRGYTF
TRBJ2-3	TRBV24-1	many	CATSDLWATSTDTQYF
TRBJ2-5	TRBV4-3	-	CASSQDFRSQETQYF
TRBJ2-4	TRBV11-2	many	CASSLGAQGNIQYF
TRBJ2-7	TRBV7-2	few	CASSTNSGATYEQYF
TRBJ1-3	TRBV5-1	-	CASSLANRAASGNTIYF
TRBJ2-7	TRBV5-6	-	CASSRSGTGREQYF
TRBJ2-7	TRBV6-1	many	CASTSLAGGYEQYF
TRBJ1-1	TRBV7-3	-	CASSLLSNTEAFF
TRBJ2-2	TRBV12-3/TRBV12-4	many	CASSQQGLNTGELFF
TRBJ2-3	TRBV20-1	once	CSARDSQSSTARTDTQYF
TRBJ2-6	TRBV5-1	-	CASSLTGAQSSGANVLTF
TRBJ2-6	TRBV7-6	-	CASSPRTGAGANVLTF
TRBJ1-1	TRBV24-1	-	CATRQYPNTEAFF
TRBJ2-1	TRBV7-9	many	CASSSTLVFEQFF
TRBJ1-1	TRBV12-3/TRBV12-4	many	CASSSAGLNTEAFF
TRBJ2-1	TRBV9	few	CASRASGTGLSYNEQFF
TRBJ2-2	TRBV5-6	-	CAIGPGSKAGELFF
TRBJ2-1	TRBV12-3/TRBV12-4	-	CASSLQGPGEGVF
TRBJ1-5	TRBV7-6	few	CASSEGQGKPQHF
TRBJ2-3	TRBV12-3/TRBV12-4	-	CASRPGLAGGADTQYF
TRBJ2-1	TRBV14	-	CASGRRSYNEQFF
TRBJ1-2	TRBV12-3/TRBV12-4	-	CASTSTGPNYGYTF
TRBJ2-1	TRBV12-3/TRBV12-4	few	CASRPPVPNEQFF
TRBJ1-2	TRBV14	-	CASSDSPRGYTF
TRBJ2-7	TRBV29-1	-	CSVCGQAGYEQYF
TRBJ1-1	TRBV6-2/TRBV6-3	few	CASSYQQGGGSEAFF
TRBJ1-1	TRBV20-1	few	CSHRPPNTEAFF
TRBJ2-7	TRBV3-1	few	CASSPPGTQRYYEQYF
TRBJ2-2	TRBV6-5	-	CASSSGRAKNTGELFF
TRBJ2-7	TRBV5-1	many	CASSSTNSYEQYF
TRBJ2-3	TRBV29-1	few	CSGERGFSPDTQYF
TRBJ1-1	TRBV18	few	CASSPFVDNTEAFF
TRBJ2-3	TRBV3-1	-	CASSQGQGPLSDTQYF
TRBJ2-3	TRBV18	-	CASSPSAGSDTQYF
TRBJ1-6	TRBV12-3/TRBV12-4	-	CASRGGHNNSPLHF
TRBJ1-5	TRBV19	-	CASSIAEGGYRQPQHF
TRBJ2-1	TRBV5-5	-	CASSTLTGSYNEQFF
TRBJ2-1	TRBV9	-	CASSEGGSISYNEQFF
TRBJ2-7	TRBV12-3/TRBV12-4	-	CASSALRYEQYF